A single sample is the source of the 5 T cell receptor beta chains below, sequenced in a study of a mutant IDH1 vaccine in newly diagnosed glioma. Profiling relied on immunoSEQ multiplex PCR, and the TCRdb table lists in-frame clones only, not all of them. Of roughly 76,000 clones listed, around 85% were seen once; the top ten hold roughly 2.2%. Sample time point: week 23, last vaccination. A single vaccine dose contained 300 ug of mutant IDH1 20-mer peptide, and topical imiquimod was used with it. These receptors' targets are unknown. The material sequenced was PBMCs, taken from a glioma patient whose treatment included an IDH1 peptide vaccine. All receptors derive from a man aged 30 to 39 with glioma. Some clones in this sample may be carry-over from other donors' samples.

This sequence joins TRBV5-1 and TRBJ2-7; 7 nucleotides align to TRBD1. The V gene's germline CDR1 is SGHRS and CDR2 YFSETQ. V dropped 2 bases and J dropped 3; count of bases not matched to a gene: 8. CDR3 size: 15 residues. This CDR3 reads CASSFTGATLYEQYF. As DNA, the CDR3 is TGCGCCAGCAGCTTTACAGGGGCCACACTCTACGAGCAGTACTTC.

This sequence joins TRBV4-3 and TRBJ1-4; no definite D call. The germline V and J ends were trimmed by 0 bases and 7 bases, with 15 bases remaining between them. The CDR3 has 16 residues. In germline, CDR1 is LGHNA, CDR2 YSLEER. The DNA for the CDR3 is TGCGCCAGCAGCCAAGAGATCGGCGGATCATCTGAAAAACTGTTTTTT. It codes for CASSQEIGGSSEKLFF.

This clone appeared once. CDR3 nucleotide sequence: TGTGCCAGCAGTCCCGGGCCAGGCTCTGGAAACACCATATATTTT. This codes for CASSPGPGSGNTIYF. This chain links TRBV6-5 with TRBJ1-3; no clear D. The CDR3 extends over 15 amino acids. Trimming removed 5 bases from V and 0 bases from J, with 11 bases in between. Germline V gene data show CDR1 as MNHEY and CDR2 as SVGAGI.

This clone was seen once. V gene TRBV7-2 combines with J gene TRBJ2-2; TRBD2 agrees at 9 bases. J lost 1 base, V lost 0 bases, and 6 bases had no gene match. The CDR3 length is 18 residues. Germline V lookup: CDR1 SGHTA, CDR2 FQGNSA. CDR3 protein: CASSLARGGPGNTGELFF. In nucleotides, the CDR3 is TGTGCCAGCAGCTTAGCGCGGGGGGGCCCGGGGAACACCGGGGAGCTGTTTTTT.

The DNA for the CDR3 is TGTGCCAGCAGCTTGAAAAATGAGCAGTTCTTC. Translated, it gives CASSLKNEQFF. The chain employs TRBV7-6 and TRBJ2-1; D call uncertain. The germline V gene encodes CDR1 SGHVS and CDR2 FNYEAQ. V lost 3 bases and J 7 bases, leaving 4 bases between the germline ends. This CDR3 has 11 amino acids.